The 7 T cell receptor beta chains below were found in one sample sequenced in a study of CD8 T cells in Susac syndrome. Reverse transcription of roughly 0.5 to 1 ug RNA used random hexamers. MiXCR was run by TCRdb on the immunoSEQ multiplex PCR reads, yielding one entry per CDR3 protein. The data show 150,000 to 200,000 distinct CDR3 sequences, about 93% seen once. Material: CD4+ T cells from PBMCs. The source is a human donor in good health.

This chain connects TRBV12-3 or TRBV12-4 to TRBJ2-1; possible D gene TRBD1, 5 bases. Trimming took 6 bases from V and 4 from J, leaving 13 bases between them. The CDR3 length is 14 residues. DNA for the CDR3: TGTGCCAGCAGCCAGCCAGGGAAGTACAATGAGCAGTTCTTC. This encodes CASSQPGKYNEQFF.

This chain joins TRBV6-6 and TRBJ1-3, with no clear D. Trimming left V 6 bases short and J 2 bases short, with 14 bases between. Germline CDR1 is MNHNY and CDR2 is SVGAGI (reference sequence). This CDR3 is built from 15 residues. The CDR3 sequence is CASRPRTQTGNTIYF. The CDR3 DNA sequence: TGTGCCAGCAGACCCCGGACCCAAACTGGAAACACCATATATTTT.

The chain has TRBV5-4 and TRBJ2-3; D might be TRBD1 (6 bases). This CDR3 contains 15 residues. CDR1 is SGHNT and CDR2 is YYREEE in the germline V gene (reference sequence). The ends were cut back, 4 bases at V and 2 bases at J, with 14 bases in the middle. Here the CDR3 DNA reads TGTGCCAGCAGCCCACGGACAGACTACACAGATACGCAGTATTTT. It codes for CASSPRTDYTDTQYF.

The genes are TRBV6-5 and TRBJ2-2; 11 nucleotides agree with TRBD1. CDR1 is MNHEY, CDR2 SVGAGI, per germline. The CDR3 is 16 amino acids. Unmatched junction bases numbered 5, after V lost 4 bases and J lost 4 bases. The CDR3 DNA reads TGTGCCAGCAGTTCTGGACAGGGGGCCATCACCGGGGAGCTGTTTTTT. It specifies CASSSGQGAITGELFF.

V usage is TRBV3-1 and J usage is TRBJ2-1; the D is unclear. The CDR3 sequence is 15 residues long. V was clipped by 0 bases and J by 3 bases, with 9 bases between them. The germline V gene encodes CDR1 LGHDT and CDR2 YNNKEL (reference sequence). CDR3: CASSQDPPVYNEQFF. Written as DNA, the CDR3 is TGTGCCAGCAGCCAAGACCCCCCGGTCTACAATGAGCAGTTCTTC.

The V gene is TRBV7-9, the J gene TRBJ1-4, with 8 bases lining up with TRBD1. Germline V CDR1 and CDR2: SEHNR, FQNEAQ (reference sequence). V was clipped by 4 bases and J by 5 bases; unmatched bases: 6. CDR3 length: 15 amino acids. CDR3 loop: CASSSWDRRNEKLFF. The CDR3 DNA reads TGTGCCAGCAGCTCCTGGGACAGGCGGAATGAAAAACTGTTTTTT.

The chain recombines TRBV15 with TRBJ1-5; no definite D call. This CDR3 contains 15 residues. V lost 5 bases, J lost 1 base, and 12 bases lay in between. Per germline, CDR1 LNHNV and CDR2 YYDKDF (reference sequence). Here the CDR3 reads CATSPGGRSNQPQHF. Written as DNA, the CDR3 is TGTGCCACCAGCCCCGGAGGGAGAAGCAATCAGCCCCAGCATTTT.